Reported below is one TCR beta chain. What it binds is not known. The CDR3 totals 15 residues. Germline assignment: CDR1 MDHEN and CDR2 SYDVKM. J gave up 4 bases and V 5 bases, and 9 bases lay outside the gene matches. This sample stems from a study of cytomegalovirus exposure and HLA in healthy donors. The study, taken as a whole, reports: There were some public TCRs occurring in many donors, but most TCR sequences were rare. The study designated some 180 TCR beta chains cytomegalovirus-associated.

Sequencing used immunoSEQ multiplex PCR; TCRdb keeps in-frame clones, though not all of them. The sample lists some 90,000 clones, roughly 84% occurring once. The donors were members of the 120-subject validation cohort (separate from the roughly 670-subject first cohort). The specimen was PBMCs. V usage is TRBV28 and J usage is TRBJ2-5; 8 positions match TRBD2. This receptor was obtained from a man in his late teens or twenties in good health and CMV-seropositive. CDR3 protein: CASSSPGGGSETQYF. The CDR3 DNA follows: TGTGCCAGCAGTAGCCCGGGGGGGGGATCAGAGACCCAGTACTTC.